The entry below describes one T cell receptor (beta chain). V gave up 6 bases and J gave up 0 bases; unmatched junction bases: 1. CDR1 and CDR2 (germline): MNHNY, SVGAGI (reference sequence). The CDR3 contains 13 residues. Study processing details: How many nucleated cells were present was estimated from reference gene primer amplification. Sequencing was performed with immunoSEQ multiplex PCR; in TCRdb, only in-frame clones are kept and a portion is missing. V and J calls and clone size are copied from that table; D and trimming were computed from the DNA. The sample includes some 150,000 clones, roughly four fifths seen only once; the top ten take approximately 30%. This sample stems from a study of blood T cell repertoires in COVID-19. Looking at the study overall: The samples span acute and convalescent COVID-19 from the United States, Italy and Spain. PBMCs, B-cell-depleted T cells, or T cells were the source of the cDNA or gDNA that made up the material.

This sequence originates from a woman in her sixties with acute or convalescent COVID-19. The source material was peripheral blood. V and J are TRBV6-6 and TRBJ2-7; 8 bases are shared with TRBD1. The CDR3 sequence is CASRGTGSYEQYF. The CDR3 DNA reads TGTGCCAGCAGGGGGACAGGCTCCTACGAGCAGTACTTC.